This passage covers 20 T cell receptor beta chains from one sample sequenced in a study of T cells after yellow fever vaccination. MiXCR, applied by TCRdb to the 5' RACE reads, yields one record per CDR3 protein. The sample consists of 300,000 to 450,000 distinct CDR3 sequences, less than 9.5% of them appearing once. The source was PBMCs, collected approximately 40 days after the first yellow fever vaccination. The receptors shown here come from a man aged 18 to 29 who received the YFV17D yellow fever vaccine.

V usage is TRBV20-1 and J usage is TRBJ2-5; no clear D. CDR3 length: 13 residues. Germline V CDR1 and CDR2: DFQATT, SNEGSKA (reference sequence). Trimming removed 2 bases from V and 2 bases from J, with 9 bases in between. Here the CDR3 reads CSARNTLQETQYF. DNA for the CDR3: TGCAGTGCTAGAAACACCTTACAAGAGACCCAGTACTTC.

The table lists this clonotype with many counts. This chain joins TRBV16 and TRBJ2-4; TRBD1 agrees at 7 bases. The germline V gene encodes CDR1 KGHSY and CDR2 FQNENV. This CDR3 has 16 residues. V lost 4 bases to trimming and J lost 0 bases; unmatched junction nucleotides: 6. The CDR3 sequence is CASSPGTAKAKNIQYF. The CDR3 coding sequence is TGTGCCAGCAGCCCCGGGACAGCGAAAGCCAAAAACATTCAGTACTTC.

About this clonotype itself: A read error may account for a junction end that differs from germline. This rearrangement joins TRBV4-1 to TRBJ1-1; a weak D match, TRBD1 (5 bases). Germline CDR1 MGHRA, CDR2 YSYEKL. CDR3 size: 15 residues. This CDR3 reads CSSSQHWGTNTEAFF. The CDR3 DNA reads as TGCTCCAGCAGCCAACACTGGGGGACGAACACTGAAGCTTTCTTT.

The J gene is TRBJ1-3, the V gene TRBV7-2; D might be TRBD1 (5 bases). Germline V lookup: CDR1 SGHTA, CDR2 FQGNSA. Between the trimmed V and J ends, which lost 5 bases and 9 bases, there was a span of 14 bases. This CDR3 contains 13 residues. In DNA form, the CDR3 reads TGTGCCAGCAGCGCTACCAGGGAAAGCACCATATATTTT. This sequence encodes CASSATRESTIYF.

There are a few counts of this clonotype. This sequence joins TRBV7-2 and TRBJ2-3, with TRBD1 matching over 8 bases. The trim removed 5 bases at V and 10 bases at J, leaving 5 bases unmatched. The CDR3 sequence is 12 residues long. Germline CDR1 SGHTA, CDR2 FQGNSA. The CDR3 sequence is CASSPGQGSQYF. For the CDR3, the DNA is TGTGCCAGCAGCCCAGGACAGGGTTCGCAGTATTTT. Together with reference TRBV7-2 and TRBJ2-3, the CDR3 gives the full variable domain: GAGVSQSPSNKVTEKGKDVELRCDPISGHTALYWYRQSLGQGLEFLIYFQGNSAPDKSGLPSDRFSAERTGGSVSTLTIQRTQQEDSAVYLCASSPGQGSQYFGPGTRLTVL.

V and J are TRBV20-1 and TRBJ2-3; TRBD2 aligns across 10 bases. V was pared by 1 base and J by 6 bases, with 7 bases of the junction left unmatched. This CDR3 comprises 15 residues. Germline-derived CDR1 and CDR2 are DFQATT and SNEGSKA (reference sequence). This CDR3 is CSARGPAGGQDTQYF. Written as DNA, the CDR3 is TGCAGTGCTAGAGGCCCAGCGGGGGGGCAGGATACGCAGTATTTT.

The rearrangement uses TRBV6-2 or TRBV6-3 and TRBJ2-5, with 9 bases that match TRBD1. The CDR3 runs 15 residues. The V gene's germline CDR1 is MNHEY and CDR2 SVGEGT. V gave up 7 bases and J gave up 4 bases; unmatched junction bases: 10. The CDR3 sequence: CASNTPRQGGETQYF. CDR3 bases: TGTGCCAGCAACACTCCCCGACAGGGGGGAGAGACCCAGTACTTC.

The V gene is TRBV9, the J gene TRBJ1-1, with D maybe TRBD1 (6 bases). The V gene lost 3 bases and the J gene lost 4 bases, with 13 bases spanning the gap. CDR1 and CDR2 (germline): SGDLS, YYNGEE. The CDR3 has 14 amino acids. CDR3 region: CASSEGGYSTEAFF. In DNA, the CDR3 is TGTGCCAGCAGCGAAGGGGGTTACAGCACTGAAGCTTTCTTT.

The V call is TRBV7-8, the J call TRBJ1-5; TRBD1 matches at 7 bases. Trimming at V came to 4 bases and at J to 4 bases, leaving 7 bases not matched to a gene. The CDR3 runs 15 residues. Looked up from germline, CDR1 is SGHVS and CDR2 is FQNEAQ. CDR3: CASSSDREPNQPQHF. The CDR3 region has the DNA TGTGCCAGCAGCTCCGACAGGGAACCTAATCAGCCCCAGCATTTT.

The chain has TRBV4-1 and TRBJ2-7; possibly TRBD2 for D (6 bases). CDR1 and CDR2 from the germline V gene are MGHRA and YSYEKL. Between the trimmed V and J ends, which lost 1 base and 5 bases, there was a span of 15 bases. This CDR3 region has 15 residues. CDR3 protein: CASSQGPTRGDEQYF. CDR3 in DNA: TGCGCCAGCAGCCAAGGGCCGACTAGGGGAGACGAGCAGTACTTC.

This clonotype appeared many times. CDR3 loop: CASSWLAGGYNEQFF. DNA for the CDR3: TGCGCCAGCAGCTGGCTAGCGGGGGGCTACAATGAGCAGTTCTTC. The genes are TRBV5-1 and TRBJ2-1; TRBD2 aligns across 11 bases. With 3 bases clipped from V and 3 bases from J, the junction kept 2 bases outside the gene matches. Germline V lookup: CDR1 SGHRS, CDR2 YFSETQ. The CDR3 consists of 15 residues.

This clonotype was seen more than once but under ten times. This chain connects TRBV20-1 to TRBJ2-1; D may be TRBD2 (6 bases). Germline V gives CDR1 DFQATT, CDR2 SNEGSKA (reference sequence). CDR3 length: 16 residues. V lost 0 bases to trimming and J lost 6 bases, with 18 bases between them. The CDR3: CSARDPNLAVGNEQFF. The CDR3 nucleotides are TGCAGTGCTAGAGATCCGAATTTAGCGGTTGGCAATGAGCAGTTCTTC.

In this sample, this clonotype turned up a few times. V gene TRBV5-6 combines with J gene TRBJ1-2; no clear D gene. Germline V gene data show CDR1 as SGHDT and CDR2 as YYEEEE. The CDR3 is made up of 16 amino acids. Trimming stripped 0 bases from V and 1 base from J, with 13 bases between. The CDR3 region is CASSLGSGGYNYGYTF. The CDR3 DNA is TGTGCCAGCAGCTTGGGGTCAGGAGGCTATAACTATGGCTACACCTTC.

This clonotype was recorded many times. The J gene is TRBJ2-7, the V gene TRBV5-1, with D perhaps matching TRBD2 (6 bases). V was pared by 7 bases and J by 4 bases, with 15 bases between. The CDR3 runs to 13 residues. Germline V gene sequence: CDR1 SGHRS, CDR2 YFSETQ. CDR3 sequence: CASRRVGRYEQYF. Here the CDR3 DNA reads TGCGCCAGCCGGAGGGTTGGTCGGTACGAGCAGTACTTC.

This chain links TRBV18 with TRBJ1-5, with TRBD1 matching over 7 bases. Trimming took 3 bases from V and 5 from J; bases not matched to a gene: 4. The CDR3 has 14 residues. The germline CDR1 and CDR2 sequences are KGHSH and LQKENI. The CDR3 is CASSPRQGDQPQHF. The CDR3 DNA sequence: TGTGCCAGCTCACCGAGACAGGGCGATCAGCCCCAGCATTTT.

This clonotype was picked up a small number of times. The CDR3 loop is CASSLTGPGQGGYTF. CDR3 DNA sequence: TGTGCCAGCAGCCTAACTGGCCCGGGACAGGGAGGCTACACCTTC. The chain employs TRBV3-1 and TRBJ1-2; 9 nucleotides match TRBD1. This CDR3 is 15 amino acids long. The germline V gene encodes CDR1 LGHDT and CDR2 YNNKEL (reference sequence). J gave up 8 bases and V 4 bases, and 11 bases lay outside the gene matches.

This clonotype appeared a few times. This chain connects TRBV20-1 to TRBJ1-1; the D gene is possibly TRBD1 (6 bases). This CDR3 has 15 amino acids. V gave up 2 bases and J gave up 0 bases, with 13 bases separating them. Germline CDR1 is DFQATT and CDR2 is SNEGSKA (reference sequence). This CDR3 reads CSARSNRELNTEAFF. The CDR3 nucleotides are TGCAGTGCTAGATCAAACAGGGAGTTGAACACTGAAGCTTTCTTT.

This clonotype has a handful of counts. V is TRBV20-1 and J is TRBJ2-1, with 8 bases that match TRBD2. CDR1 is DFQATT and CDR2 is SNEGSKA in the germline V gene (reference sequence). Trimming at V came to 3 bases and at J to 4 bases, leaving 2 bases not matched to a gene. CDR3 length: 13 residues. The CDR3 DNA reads TGCAGTGCTAGTGGCGGGGGGTACAATGAGCAGTTCTTC. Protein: CSASGGGYNEQFF.

In DNA, the CDR3 is TGTGCCAGCAGTGAAGCGCCCGGGCCATCACCCCTCCACTTT. Translation gives CASSEAPGPSPLHF. This rearrangement joins TRBV6-1 to TRBJ1-6; D not certain. CDR3 length equals 14 residues. The ends were cut back, 0 bases at V and 10 bases at J, with 10 bases in the middle. Germline V gene sequence: CDR1 MNHNS, CDR2 SASEGT.

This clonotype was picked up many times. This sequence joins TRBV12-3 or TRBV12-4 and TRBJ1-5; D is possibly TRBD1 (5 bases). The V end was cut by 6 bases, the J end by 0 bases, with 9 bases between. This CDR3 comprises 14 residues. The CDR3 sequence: CASRKDSSNQPQHF. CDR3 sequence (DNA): TGTGCCAGCAGAAAAGACAGTAGCAATCAGCCCCAGCATTTT.